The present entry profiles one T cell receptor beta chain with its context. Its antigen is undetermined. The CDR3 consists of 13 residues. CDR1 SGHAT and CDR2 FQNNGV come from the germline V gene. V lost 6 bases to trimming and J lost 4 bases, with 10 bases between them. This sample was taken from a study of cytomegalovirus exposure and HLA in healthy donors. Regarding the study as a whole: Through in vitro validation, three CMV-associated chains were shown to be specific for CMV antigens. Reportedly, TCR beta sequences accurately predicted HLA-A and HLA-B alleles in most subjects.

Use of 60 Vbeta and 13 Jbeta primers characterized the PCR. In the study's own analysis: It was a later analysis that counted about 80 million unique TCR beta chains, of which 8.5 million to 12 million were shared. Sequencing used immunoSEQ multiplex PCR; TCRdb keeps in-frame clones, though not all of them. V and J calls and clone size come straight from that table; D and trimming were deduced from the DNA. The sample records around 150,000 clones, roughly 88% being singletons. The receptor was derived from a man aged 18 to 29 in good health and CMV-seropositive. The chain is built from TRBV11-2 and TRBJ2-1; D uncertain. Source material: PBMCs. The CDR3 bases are TGTGCCAGCAGAACAATCGCTTACAATGAGCAGTTCTTC. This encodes CASRTIAYNEQFF.